These 24 T cell receptor beta chains originate from one sample sequenced in a study of T cells in Graves' hyperthyroidism and ophthalmopathy. It was RNA transcripts that yielded the amplified TCR beta CDR3 regions. A first-round RT-PCR of the TCR CDR3 used the HTBI primer set. TCRdb re-derived calls from the multiplex PCR reads in MiXCR, one entry per CDR3 protein. This sample carries approximately 640,000 distinct CDR3 sequences, approximately 42% of them seen once, and the ten largest clones take approximately 6.8%. Sequenced input: peripheral blood or thyroid tissue (not recorded which). The receptors were sampled from an adult man with Graves' disease, either hyperthyroidism or ophthalmopathy (not recorded which).

This clonotype showed up many times. V gene TRBV7-9 combines with J gene TRBJ1-1, with no clear D. The CDR3 length is 14 residues. Trimming left V 2 bases short and J 1 base short, with 8 bases between. Germline CDR1 SEHNR, CDR2 FQNEAQ (reference sequence). The CDR3 spells CASSLTAGNTEAFF. CDR3 sequence (DNA): TGTGCCAGCAGCTTAACAGCAGGGAACACTGAAGCTTTCTTT.

This clonotype appeared a few times. The chain employs TRBV19 and TRBJ1-2; D gene ambiguous. CDR1 and CDR2 from the germline V gene are LNHDA and SQIVND (reference sequence). V lost 2 bases and J 2 bases, leaving 6 bases between the germline ends. The CDR3 runs to 13 residues. The CDR3 loop reads CASSILENYGYTF. CDR3 bases: TGTGCCAGTAGTATACTCGAAAACTATGGCTACACCTTC.

This clonotype was seen many times. The chain combines TRBV6-5 with TRBJ1-5; 7 positions agree with TRBD1. CDR3 length: 13 residues. J lost 7 bases, V lost 6 bases, and 6 bases had no gene match. Germline CDR1 MNHEY, CDR2 SVGAGI. CDR3 loop: CASRTGSGQPQHF. The CDR3 DNA follows: TGTGCCAGCAGGACAGGGTCAGGACAGCCCCAGCATTTT.

This clonotype was observed many times. The V call is TRBV7-9, the J call TRBJ1-1; D may be TRBD1 (5 bases). Germline V lookup: CDR1 SEHNR, CDR2 FQNEAQ (reference sequence). The CDR3 length is 12 residues. The CDR3 coding sequence is TGTGCTCTAAGGGAGGGACCGGTTCGAGCTTTCTTT. This gives the protein CALREGPVRAFF.

The chain uses TRBV7-8 and TRBJ2-5, with D hard to call. The CDR3 is 14 amino acids. V lost 5 bases and J lost 5, with 15 bases in between. CDR1 and CDR2 from the germline V gene are SGHVS and FQNEAQ. The CDR3 reads CASSALGSAETQYF. The DNA for the CDR3 is TGTGCCAGCAGCGCCCTGGGAAGCGCCGAGACCCAGTACTTC.

This clonotype was recorded at least ten times. The chain has TRBV7-3 and TRBJ2-7, with TRBD1 identical over 9 bases. CDR3 length equals 13 residues. Germline CDR1 SGHTA, CDR2 FQGTGA. The ends lost 10 bases at V and 5 bases at J; junction bases unmatched: 9. The CDR3 loop reads CATPGQGGDEQYF. The CDR3 bases are TGTGCCACCCCGGGACAGGGAGGCGACGAGCAGTACTTC.

This chain uses TRBV6-5 with TRBJ1-1, with D perhaps TRBD1 (5 bases). Germline CDR1 and CDR2: MNHEY and SVGAGI. The CDR3 consists of 17 residues. V lost 0 bases and J 0 bases, leaving 14 bases between the germline ends. The CDR3 loop reads CASSYSVLRGMNTEAFF. Here the CDR3 DNA reads TGTGCCAGCAGTTACTCAGTTCTCCGGGGCATGAACACTGAAGCTTTCTTT.

This clonotype was seen repeatedly, ten times or more. V and J are TRBV20-1 and TRBJ1-2; 9 positions agree with TRBD1. From germline, CDR1 is DFQATT and CDR2 SNEGSKA (reference sequence). Trimming took 3 bases from V and 7 from J; bases not matched to a gene: 6. The CDR3 totals 13 residues. The CDR3, as DNA: TGCAGTGCTAGGGGACAGGGTCTTTCTGGCTACACCTTC. Its protein is CSARGQGLSGYTF.

This clonotype has at least ten counts. The rearrangement joins TRBV5-1 to TRBJ2-7, with D unclear. V lost 0 bases and J lost 2, with 6 bases in between. The germline CDR1 and CDR2 sequences are SGHRS and YFSETQ. The CDR3 sequence is 13 residues long. CDR3 DNA sequence: TGCGCCAGCAGCTTGGACGTAGCCTACGAGCAGTACTTC. Its translation is CASSLDVAYEQYF.

This chain joins TRBV7-2 and TRBJ2-7; 7 bases match TRBD1. The CDR3 contains 14 residues. The V gene's germline CDR1 is SGHTA and CDR2 FQGNSA. After removal of 5 bases from V and 1 base from J, the junction contained 5 bases not matched to a gene. This CDR3 is CASSILQGSYEQYF. CDR3 in DNA: TGTGCCAGCAGCATACTACAGGGGTCCTACGAGCAGTACTTC.

The DNA for the CDR3 is TGTGCCAGCAGCCAGACTAGCGGGAGTGGGGGGGAGACCCAGTACTTC. Encoded protein: CASSQTSGSGGETQYF. V usage is TRBV7-2 and J usage is TRBJ2-5; 12 positions match TRBD2. Looked up from germline, CDR1 is SGHTA and CDR2 is FQGNSA. V shed 5 bases, J shed 5 bases, and the junction held 9 bases outside the gene matches. This CDR3 has 16 residues.

This clonotype was found many times. The rearrangement links TRBV29-1 to TRBJ2-2; possibly TRBD1 for D (5 bases). The CDR3 totals 13 residues. From germline, CDR1 is SQVTM and CDR2 ANQGSEA. Trimming took 4 bases from V and 1 from J, leaving 7 bases between them. The CDR3 loop is CSVVRGNTGELFF. CDR3 nucleotides: TGCAGCGTTGTTAGGGGGAACACCGGGGAGCTGTTTTTT.

This clonotype was counted a few times. CDR3 sequence reads: CASSVDWGMNTEAFF. CDR3 in DNA: TGTGCCAGCAGCGTAGATTGGGGCATGAACACTGAAGCTTTCTTT. The chain employs TRBV9 and TRBJ1-1; a possible D gene is TRBD1 (5 bases). The germline V gene encodes CDR1 SGDLS and CDR2 YYNGEE. With 0 bases removed from V and 0 bases from J, the gap between germline ends came to 9 bases. The CDR3 length is 15 residues. The full variable domain, its missing parts supplied by reference TRBV9 and TRBJ1-1, is DSGVTQTPKHLITATGQRVTLRCSPRSGDLSVYWYQQSLDQGLQFLIQYYNGEERAKGNILERFSAQQFPDLHSELNLSSLELGDSALYFCASSVDWGMNTEAFFGQGTRLTVV.

The chain combines TRBV7-9 with TRBJ2-7; 8 bases agree with TRBD1. V was pared by 4 bases and J by 3 bases, with 8 bases of the junction left unmatched. This CDR3 region has 15 residues. Germline V gene lookup returns CDR1 SEHNR and CDR2 FQNEAQ (reference sequence). CDR3 amino acids: CASSSGGQGFYEQYF. The CDR3 region has the DNA TGTGCCAGCAGCTCAGGAGGACAGGGTTTCTACGAGCAGTACTTC.

V gene TRBV11-1 combines with J gene TRBJ2-6; D is possibly TRBD1 (5 bases). The germline CDR1 and CDR2 sequences are SGHAT and FQDESV (reference sequence). CDR3 length equals 14 residues. Between the trimmed V and J ends, which lost 3 bases and 2 bases, there was a span of 5 bases. As DNA, the CDR3 is TGTGCCAGCAGCTTCAGGGCTGGGGCCAACGTCCTGACTTTC. Translation gives CASSFRAGANVLTF. The full variable domain, in which reference TRBV11-1 and TRBJ2-6 provide the parts outside the CDR3, is EAEVAQSPRYKITEKSQAVAFWCDPISGHATLYWYRQILGQGPELLVQFQDESVVDDSQLPKDRFSAERLKGVDSTLKIQPAELGDSAMYLCASSFRAGANVLTFGAGSRLTVL.

The CDR3 coding sequence is TGCAGTGCTAGTGGCAGGGGCAGTGGGTCCTACGAGCAGTACTTC. Amino acid sequence: CSASGRGSGSYEQYF. The chain carries TRBV20-1 and TRBJ2-7; possible D gene TRBD1, 6 bases. The CDR3 sequence is 15 residues long. From germline, CDR1 is DFQATT and CDR2 SNEGSKA (reference sequence). V was pared by 3 bases and J by 1 base, with 16 bases between.

The V gene is TRBV20-1, the J gene TRBJ2-7; 13 bases are shared with TRBD2. The CDR3 extends over 16 amino acids. J lost 6 bases, V lost 0 bases, and 8 bases had no gene match. Germline lookup yields CDR1 DFQATT and CDR2 SNEGSKA (reference sequence). The CDR3 spells CSARDTTSGRASEQYF. CDR3 DNA: TGCAGTGCTAGAGATACTACTAGCGGGAGGGCCTCCGAGCAGTACTTC.

Ten or more counts support this clonotype. The V call is TRBV20-1, the J call TRBJ1-5; possibly TRBD1 for D (5 bases). Deletions cut 0 bases from V and 0 bases from J, with 9 bases between. The length of the CDR3 is 15 residues. Germline V gene data show CDR1 as DFQATT and CDR2 as SNEGSKA (reference sequence). CDR3 in DNA: TGCAGTGCTAGAGATACAGGTAATAGCAATCAGCCCCAGCATTTT. Residues: CSARDTGNSNQPQHF.

This clonotype appeared a few times. The V gene is TRBV7-2, the J gene TRBJ1-5, with D possibly matching TRBD1 (5 bases). Germline V gene sequence: CDR1 SGHTA, CDR2 FQGNSA. This CDR3 has 14 residues. Trimming took off 4 bases at V and 7 bases at J, with 14 bases between the two ends. This CDR3 reads CASSSGHHGQPQHF. In DNA, the CDR3 is TGTGCCAGCAGCTCCGGACATCACGGACAGCCCCAGCATTTT. The full variable domain, its missing parts supplied by reference TRBV7-2 and TRBJ1-5, is GAGVSQSPSNKVTEKGKDVELRCDPISGHTALYWYRQSLGQGLEFLIYFQGNSAPDKSGLPSDRFSAERTGGSVSTLTIQRTQQEDSAVYLCASSSGHHGQPQHFGDGTRLSIL.

This chain links TRBV7-9 with TRBJ2-5; 8 nucleotides align to TRBD2. V lost 5 bases and J lost 4; bases outside the gene matches: 12. Germline V gene data show CDR1 as SEHNR and CDR2 as FQNEAQ (reference sequence). There are 16 residues in the CDR3. CDR3 DNA: TGTGCCAGCAGCCAAGGAGAGGTAGCGGGGCCAGAGACCCAGTACTTC. Translation: CASSQGEVAGPETQYF.

The chain uses TRBV20-1 and TRBJ2-2; 11 bases are shared with TRBD1. J lost 3 bases, V lost 0 bases, and 0 bases had no gene match. CDR1 is DFQATT and CDR2 is SNEGSKA in the germline V gene (reference sequence). This CDR3 is built from 15 residues. CDR3 in DNA: TGCAGTGCTAGAGAGGACAGGGGGCACACCGGGGAGCTGTTTTTT. Protein product: CSAREDRGHTGELFF.

This chain connects TRBV20-1 to TRBJ2-7; D uncertain. CDR1 DFQATT and CDR2 SNEGSKA come from the germline V gene (reference sequence). CDR3 length equals 15 residues. V was pared by 2 bases and J by 0 bases, with 14 bases between. In DNA, the CDR3 is TGCAGTGCTAGACCAGACTTCCAGAGCTCCTACGAGCAGTACTTC. This gives the protein CSARPDFQSSYEQYF.

At least ten counts were recorded for this clonotype. CDR3 amino acids: CASSLAGTQNQPQHF. The CDR3, as DNA: TGTGCCAGCAGCTTAGCAGGGACACAGAACCAGCCCCAGCATTTT. The chain has TRBV7-2 and TRBJ1-5, with D perhaps TRBD1 (6 bases). Germline CDR1 and CDR2: SGHTA and FQGNSA. V lost 0 bases and J 7 bases, leaving 13 bases between the germline ends. The CDR3 length is 15 residues.

About this clonotype itself: This sequence may be a read error, since a much larger clone differs from it by one base. The CDR3 coding sequence is TGTGCCACCAGTGACCAAACCTTAGTCACCGGGAAGCTGTTTTTT. It yields the protein CATSDQTLVTGKLFF. The V and J genes are TRBV24-1 and TRBJ2-2, with a weak D call TRBD2 (5 bases). There are 15 residues in the CDR3. CDR1 and CDR2 from the germline V gene are KGHDR and SFDVKD.